This paragraph reports one T cell receptor beta chain. This sample was included in a study of T-cell reconstitution after alpha-beta-depleted transplantation in children. Molecular barcoding with unique molecular identifiers was used for the TCRbeta library. TCRdb passed the PCR reads through MiXCR, listing each CDR3 protein once. The sample records about 610,000 distinct CDR3 sequences, roughly a tenth being singletons. The sequencing used PBMCs from the stem cell graft donor, collected from the stem cell graft. The origin of this receptor is a human donor who donated a stem cell graft to a child with acute myeloid leukemia.

The CDR3 DNA reads TGTGCCTGGAGTGTAAAGGGCTATGAGCAGTTCTTC. Translated: CAWSVKGYEQFF. The chain recombines TRBV30 with TRBJ2-1, with D uncertain. This CDR3 is built from 12 residues. Germline values: CDR1 GTSNPN, CDR2 SVGIG (reference sequence). V shed 0 bases and J shed 8 bases, with 8 bases lying between them.